This T cell receptor (beta chain) was found in a study of spatial heterogeneity in lung cancer. The time point: blood at routine non-recurrence follow-up after resection. The CDR3 consists of 18 residues. A single record per CDR3 protein comes from TCRdb applying MiXCR to the 5' RACE reads. There are 95,000 to 120,000 distinct CDR3 sequences in the sample; roughly a tenth occur only once, and 20% to 25% lies in the top ten. This clonotype was sampled from a female donor with early-stage non-small cell lung cancer. V usage is TRBV3-2 and J usage is TRBJ1-2; the listed D gene, TRBD1, was not tested against the DNA. TRBV3-2 is marked as a pseudogene. Sequencing was performed on PBMCs, taken at follow-up. The CDR3 sequence: CASSQERVRTGAFDGYTF. CDR3 in DNA: TGTGCCAGCAGCCAAGAAAGGGTTAGGACAGGAGCTTTCGATGGCTACACCTTC.